This T cell receptor (beta chain) stems from a study of CD4 T cells in relation to SARS-CoV-2 and coronaviruses. Study outcomes and limitations: In approximately 71% of donors, memory CD4+ clonotypes crossrecognized SARS-CoV-2 and at least one common cold coronavirus spike.

The repertoire was sequenced with immunoSEQ multiplex PCR; TCRdb's copy has only in-frame clones and lacks some. The table has some 70,000 clones, 85% to 95% seen once. For this clone: Antigen: not known.

Unexposed donor CD4+ T cells date from 2011-2018, before the COVID-19 pandemic. The germline V gene has CDR1 SGDLS and CDR2 YYNGEE. Between the trimmed V and J ends, which lost 0 bases and 4 bases, there was a span of 19 bases. This CDR3 region has 17 residues. This clonotype originated in a human donor in good health. This chain uses TRBV9 with TRBJ1-1, with unresolved D. Sample: naive CD4+ T cells from PBMCs. The subset: naive CD4+ T cells isolated by negative enrichment. The DNA of the CDR3 is TGTGCCAGCAGCGTAGCTGGAGCCCTTGCATTGGGCACTGAAGCTTTCTTT. This translates into CASSVAGALALGTEAFF.